These T cell receptor beta chains were read from a single sample in a study of CD4 T cells in relation to SARS-CoV-2 and coronaviruses. Sequenced by immunoSEQ multiplex PCR; TCRdb stores in-frame clones only, minus some. The sample lists fewer than 20,000 clones; 70% to 80% were seen once. What these receptors recognize is not known. The sample taken for sequencing was CD4+ T cells from PBMCs, cultured in vitro. The receptors were gathered from a human donor in good health. CDR3s include the opening cysteine and the closing phenylalanine or tryptophan. Fields, in order: CDR3 protein, CDR3 DNA, clone size, V gene, D gene, J gene. D genes are given only for firm matches. Clone size, where shown, is once, few, many, or a class for clones that have expanded.

CDR3aa: CASSRLASGTGRYEQYF; CDR3nt: TGTGCCAGCAGTCGCCTGGCTTCCGGGACAGGGCGCTACGAGCAGTACTTC; abundance: .; v_gene: TRBV2; d_gene: TRBD1; j_gene: TRBJ2-7
CDR3aa: CASSPVGGFYEQYF; CDR3nt: TGTGCCAGCAGTCCGGTCGGGGGTTTCTACGAGCAGTACTTC; abundance: .; v_gene: TRBV9; d_gene: .; j_gene: TRBJ2-7
CDR3aa: CASSPQREETQYF; CDR3nt: TGTGCCAGCAGCCCCCAGCGGGAAGAGACCCAGTACTTC; abundance: .; v_gene: TRBV12-3/TRBV12-4; d_gene: .; j_gene: TRBJ2-5
CDR3aa: CASSLTGTGPFSYEQYF; CDR3nt: TGTGCCAGCAGCCTTACCGGGACAGGGCCTTTCTCCTACGAGCAGTACTTC; abundance: .; v_gene: TRBV28; d_gene: TRBD1; j_gene: TRBJ2-7
CDR3aa: CASSPGTGADTQYF; CDR3nt: TGTGCCAGCAGCCCCGGGACAGGGGCAGATACGCAGTATTTT; abundance: .; v_gene: TRBV3-1/TRBV3-2; d_gene: TRBD1; j_gene: TRBJ2-3
CDR3aa: CASSFGQGVPNEQFF; CDR3nt: TGCGCCAGCAGCTTTGGGCAGGGTGTCCCCAATGAGCAGTTCTTC; abundance: .; v_gene: TRBV5-1; d_gene: .; j_gene: TRBJ2-1
CDR3aa: CASSLASQGSPLHF; CDR3nt: TGTGCCAGCAGCTTAGCTTCACAGGGATCACCCCTCCACTTT; abundance: .; v_gene: TRBV7-3; d_gene: .; j_gene: TRBJ1-6
CDR3aa: CASSKPGTNSYEQYF; CDR3nt: TGTGCCAGCAGCAAACCGGGGACTAATTCCTACGAGCAGTACTTC; abundance: .; v_gene: TRBV6-5; d_gene: TRBD2; j_gene: TRBJ2-7
CDR3aa: CASSRTSGGDEQFF; CDR3nt: TGCGCCAGCAGCCGGACTAGCGGGGGGGATGAGCAGTTCTTC; abundance: .; v_gene: TRBV5-1; d_gene: TRBD2; j_gene: TRBJ2-1
CDR3aa: CASSPGDPGSYEQYF; CDR3nt: TGTGCCAGCAGCCCCGGTGATCCCGGATCCTACGAGCAGTACTTC; abundance: .; v_gene: TRBV7-9; d_gene: .; j_gene: TRBJ2-7
CDR3aa: CSAGTDLYGYTF; CDR3nt: TGCAGCGCCGGGACAGACCTCTATGGCTACACCTTC; abundance: .; v_gene: TRBV29-1; d_gene: TRBD1; j_gene: TRBJ1-2
CDR3aa: CATSRQVGAGELFF; CDR3nt: TGTGCCACCAGCAGACAAGTCGGTGCCGGGGAGCTGTTTTTT; abundance: .; v_gene: TRBV15; d_gene: .; j_gene: TRBJ2-2
CDR3aa: CATRLNRENTEAFF; CDR3nt: TGTGCCACCAGACTAAACAGGGAGAACACTGAAGCTTTCTTT; abundance: .; v_gene: TRBV10-3; d_gene: .; j_gene: TRBJ1-1
CDR3aa: CASTGGRSGSYNEQFF; CDR3nt: TGTGCCAGTACCGGCGGGAGGTCGGGCTCCTACAATGAGCAGTTCTTC; abundance: .; v_gene: TRBV2; d_gene: TRBD2; j_gene: TRBJ2-1
CDR3aa: CASSEQGVGNPYEQYF; CDR3nt: TGTGCCAGCAGTGAACAAGGGGTTGGGAACCCCTACGAGCAGTACTTC; abundance: .; v_gene: TRBV2; d_gene: .; j_gene: TRBJ2-7
CDR3aa: CASSIPSSKYTGELFF; CDR3nt: TGTGCCAGTAGTATCCCCAGCTCTAAGTACACCGGGGAGCTGTTTTTT; abundance: .; v_gene: TRBV19; d_gene: .; j_gene: TRBJ2-2
CDR3aa: CAIYMGGASTDTQYF; CDR3nt: TGTGCCATTTATATGGGAGGGGCTAGCACAGATACGCAGTATTTT; abundance: .; v_gene: TRBV2; d_gene: TRBD2; j_gene: TRBJ2-3
CDR3aa: CASSQVPSGANVLTF; CDR3nt: TGTGCCAGCAGCCAAGTCCCCTCTGGGGCCAACGTCCTGACTTTC; abundance: .; v_gene: TRBV3-1/TRBV3-2; d_gene: .; j_gene: TRBJ2-6
CDR3aa: CASSLTGSAYNEQFF; CDR3nt: TGCGCCAGCAGCTTAACTGGATCGGCCTACAATGAGCAGTTCTTC; abundance: once; v_gene: TRBV5-1; d_gene: .; j_gene: TRBJ2-1
CDR3aa: CASSLGEGNTIYF; CDR3nt: TGTGCCAGCAGCTTAGGGGAAGGAAACACCATATATTTT; abundance: .; v_gene: TRBV7-9; d_gene: .; j_gene: TRBJ1-3
CDR3aa: CATRTGPTGELFF; CDR3nt: TGTGCCACCCGGACAGGGCCAACCGGGGAGCTGTTTTTT; abundance: .; v_gene: TRBV24-1; d_gene: TRBD1; j_gene: TRBJ2-2
CDR3aa: CASTTGHSTGNTIYF; CDR3nt: TGTGCCAGCACGACGGGGCATTCGACTGGAAACACCATATATTTT; abundance: .; v_gene: TRBV5-4; d_gene: .; j_gene: TRBJ1-3
CDR3aa: CASSLVGGTDTQYF; CDR3nt: TGTGCCAGCAGCTTGGTAGGGGGGACAGATACGCAGTATTTT; abundance: .; v_gene: TRBV7-3; d_gene: .; j_gene: TRBJ2-3
CDR3aa: CASSVGQDYEQYF; CDR3nt: TGTGCCAGCAGCGTGGGTCAGGATTACGAGCAGTACTTC; abundance: .; v_gene: TRBV9; d_gene: .; j_gene: TRBJ2-7
CDR3aa: CASSSTPSGLAGYNEQFF; CDR3nt: TGTGCCAGCAGCTCTACGCCCTCGGGACTAGCGGGATATAATGAGCAGTTCTTC; abundance: few; v_gene: TRBV11-2; d_gene: TRBD2; j_gene: TRBJ2-1
CDR3aa: CASGLSGSVTDTQYF; CDR3nt: TGTGCCAGCGGGTTGTCTGGGAGTGTCACAGATACGCAGTATTTT; abundance: .; v_gene: TRBV7-9; d_gene: .; j_gene: TRBJ2-3
CDR3aa: CASSPEVNEKLFF; CDR3nt: TGCGCCAGCAGCCCGGAAGTTAATGAAAAACTGTTTTTT; abundance: .; v_gene: TRBV5-1; d_gene: .; j_gene: TRBJ1-4
CDR3aa: CASSPAGSDTQYF; CDR3nt: TGTGCCAGCTCACCCGCTGGATCAGATACGCAGTATTTT; abundance: .; v_gene: TRBV18; d_gene: .; j_gene: TRBJ2-3
CDR3aa: CASSLEDNQPQHF; CDR3nt: TGTGCCAGCAGCTTGGAGGACAATCAGCCCCAGCATTTT; abundance: .; v_gene: TRBV11-2; d_gene: .; j_gene: TRBJ1-5
CDR3aa: CAISESAEGGSYGDTQYF; CDR3nt: TGTGCCATCAGTGAGTCCGCCGAAGGCGGGAGTTATGGAGATACGCAGTATTTT; abundance: .; v_gene: TRBV10-3; d_gene: TRBD2; j_gene: TRBJ2-3
CDR3aa: CASSQNRGSEQYF; CDR3nt: TGTGCCAGCAGCCAAAACAGGGGGAGCGAGCAGTACTTC; abundance: .; v_gene: TRBV14; d_gene: TRBD1; j_gene: TRBJ2-7
CDR3aa: CASSPSTSSGEQYF; CDR3nt: TGTGCCAGCAGCCCGTCAACGTCTAGCGGCGAGCAGTACTTC; abundance: few; v_gene: TRBV4-2; d_gene: TRBD2; j_gene: TRBJ2-7
CDR3aa: CASTTEGREQYF; CDR3nt: TGTGCCAGCACCACGGAGGGAAGGGAGCAGTACTTC; abundance: .; v_gene: TRBV3-1/TRBV3-2; d_gene: .; j_gene: TRBJ2-7
CDR3aa: CASSQDPGAQPQHF; CDR3nt: TGCGCCAGCAGCCAAGATCCGGGGGCGCAGCCCCAGCATTTT; abundance: .; v_gene: TRBV4-1; d_gene: .; j_gene: TRBJ1-5
CDR3aa: CASRRDRGWNQPQHF; CDR3nt: TGTGCCAGCAGAAGGGACAGGGGATGGAATCAGCCCCAGCATTTT; abundance: .; v_gene: TRBV28; d_gene: TRBD1; j_gene: TRBJ1-5
CDR3aa: CASSFGPAGGNIQYF; CDR3nt: TGTGCCAGCAGTTTCGGTCCAGCGGGAGGTAACATTCAGTACTTC; abundance: .; v_gene: TRBV28; d_gene: TRBD2; j_gene: TRBJ2-4
CDR3aa: CASSFRGRAGGELFF; CDR3nt: TGTGCCAGCAGCTTTCGCGGGAGGGCCGGCGGGGAGCTGTTTTTT; abundance: .; v_gene: TRBV5-6; d_gene: TRBD2; j_gene: TRBJ2-2
CDR3aa: CASSPSGLAVTDTQYF; CDR3nt: TGTGCCAGCAGCCCATCGGGACTAGCGGTCACAGATACGCAGTATTTT; abundance: .; v_gene: TRBV11-3; d_gene: TRBD2; j_gene: TRBJ2-3
CDR3aa: CASSPSTGLYTF; CDR3nt: TGTGCCAGCAGCCCTAGTACAGGGCTCTACACCTTC; abundance: .; v_gene: TRBV3-1/TRBV3-2; d_gene: .; j_gene: TRBJ1-2
CDR3aa: CASSLAVAGGPVGELFF; CDR3nt: TGTGCCAGCAGCTTAGCGGTGGCGGGAGGGCCGGTCGGGGAGCTGTTTTTT; abundance: .; v_gene: TRBV7-8; d_gene: TRBD2; j_gene: TRBJ2-2
CDR3aa: CASSYRENPDTQYF; CDR3nt: TGTGCCAGCAGTTACCGGGAGAACCCAGATACGCAGTATTTT; abundance: .; v_gene: TRBV6-2/TRBV6-3; d_gene: .; j_gene: TRBJ2-3
CDR3aa: CASSFAGAYEQYF; CDR3nt: TGTGCCAGCAGCTTTGCGGGAGCCTACGAGCAGTACTTC; abundance: .; v_gene: TRBV7-9; d_gene: TRBD2; j_gene: TRBJ2-7
CDR3aa: CASSLGARRPDTQYF; CDR3nt: TGTGCCAGCAGCTTAGGGGCCCGGCGCCCAGATACGCAGTATTTT; abundance: .; v_gene: TRBV13; d_gene: .; j_gene: TRBJ2-3
CDR3aa: CASSSKGGGRGNQPQHF; CDR3nt: TGTGCCAGCAGTTCTAAGGGGGGCGGAAGGGGCAATCAGCCCCAGCATTTT; abundance: .; v_gene: TRBV27; d_gene: .; j_gene: TRBJ1-5
CDR3aa: CATSDSGLGDYGYTF; CDR3nt: TGTGCCACCAGTGATTCGGGTCTCGGGGACTATGGCTACACCTTC; abundance: .; v_gene: TRBV24-1; d_gene: .; j_gene: TRBJ1-2
CDR3aa: CASSPDRAGNTIYF; CDR3nt: TGTGCCAGCTCACCTGACAGGGCTGGAAACACCATATATTTT; abundance: .; v_gene: TRBV18; d_gene: TRBD1; j_gene: TRBJ1-3
CDR3aa: CASSINGGEKLFF; CDR3nt: TGTGCCAGTAGTATTAACGGGGGTGAAAAACTGTTTTTT; abundance: .; v_gene: TRBV19; d_gene: .; j_gene: TRBJ1-4
CDR3aa: CATSRTSLGEQYF; CDR3nt: TGTGCCACCAGTCGGACATCCCTGGGGGAGCAGTACTTC; abundance: .; v_gene: TRBV24-1; d_gene: .; j_gene: TRBJ2-7
CDR3aa: CASSLAYRGTEAFF; CDR3nt: TGCGCCAGCAGCTTAGCATATCGGGGAACTGAAGCTTTCTTT; abundance: .; v_gene: TRBV5-1; d_gene: .; j_gene: TRBJ1-1
CDR3aa: CASTETGREQFF; CDR3nt: TGTGCCAGCACCGAGACAGGGAGGGAGCAGTTCTTC; abundance: .; v_gene: TRBV7-9; d_gene: .; j_gene: TRBJ2-1
CDR3aa: CASSDSTGLGEAGVRETQYF; CDR3nt: TGTGCCAGCAGCGACTCGACAGGTTTGGGGGAAGCGGGAGTTAGGGAGACCCAGTACTTC; abundance: .; v_gene: TRBV9; d_gene: TRBD2; j_gene: TRBJ2-5
CDR3aa: CASSPRQGASYEQYF; CDR3nt: TGCGCCAGCAGCCCCCGACAGGGGGCATCGTACGAGCAGTACTTC; abundance: few; v_gene: TRBV5-1; d_gene: TRBD1; j_gene: TRBJ2-7
CDR3aa: CASSQSDTQYF; CDR3nt: TGCGCCAGCTCCCAGTCAGATACGCAGTATTTT; abundance: .; v_gene: TRBV5-1; d_gene: .; j_gene: TRBJ2-3
CDR3aa: CASRLRDQGAQYF; CDR3nt: TGCGCCAGCCGATTGAGGGACCAGGGAGCCCAGTACTTC; abundance: .; v_gene: TRBV5-1; d_gene: .; j_gene: TRBJ2-5
CDR3aa: CASSLEAGAGANVLTF; CDR3nt: TGCGCCAGCAGCTTGGAAGCGGGGGCTGGGGCCAACGTCCTGACTTTC; abundance: .; v_gene: TRBV5-1; d_gene: TRBD2; j_gene: TRBJ2-6
CDR3aa: CASSERTAPMNTEAFF; CDR3nt: TGTGCCAGCAGTGAAAGGACGGCTCCCATGAACACTGAAGCTTTCTTT; abundance: .; v_gene: TRBV2; d_gene: .; j_gene: TRBJ1-1
CDR3aa: CASSPTSVSSYEQYF; CDR3nt: TGTGCCAGCAGCCCGACTAGCGTCAGCTCCTACGAGCAGTACTTC; abundance: .; v_gene: TRBV9; d_gene: TRBD2; j_gene: TRBJ2-7
CDR3aa: CASNERGFTDTQYF; CDR3nt: TGTGCCAGCAATGAGCGGGGTTTCACAGATACGCAGTATTTT; abundance: .; v_gene: TRBV7-9; d_gene: TRBD2; j_gene: TRBJ2-3
CDR3aa: CASSPTLIEGASYNEQFF; CDR3nt: TGTGCCAGCAGCCCTACTTTGATTGAGGGAGCCTCCTACAATGAGCAGTTCTTC; abundance: .; v_gene: TRBV6-2/TRBV6-3; d_gene: .; j_gene: TRBJ2-1